A selection of T cell receptor beta chains follows, all from one sample in a study of Ad26.COV2.S vaccination and SARS-CoV-2 variants. Sequenced by immunoSEQ multiplex PCR; TCRdb stores in-frame clones only, minus some. The sample has around 300,000 clones; roughly 90% are singletons. The sample consisted of peripheral blood, taken in a trial of Ad26.COV2.S vaccine versus placebo. Source of these receptors: a person between 18 and 65 years old who received the Ad26.COV2.S COVID-19 vaccine or a placebo. Each CDR3 is given with its conserved first and last residue. A D gene is named only where the DNA matches it firmly. Expanded clones are given a class, and other clones once, few, many or no size at all.

v_call: TRBV6-6; clone_size: .; j_call: TRBJ2-1; d_call: .; cdr3_aa: CASSSIGAEQFF; cdr3_nt: TGTGCCAGCAGTTCGATAGGGGCTGAGCAGTTCTTC
v_call: TRBV7-2; clone_size: .; j_call: TRBJ2-3; d_call: TRBD2; cdr3_aa: CASSPRNAAGYTDTQYF; cdr3_nt: TGTGCCAGCAGCCCCCGGAATGCAGCGGGGTACACAGATACGCAGTATTTT
v_call: TRBV7-9; clone_size: .; j_call: TRBJ1-5; d_call: .; cdr3_aa: CASSDPKGIQPQHF; cdr3_nt: TGTGCCAGCAGTGACCCTAAGGGAATTCAGCCCCAGCATTTT
v_call: TRBV9; clone_size: once; j_call: TRBJ1-1; d_call: TRBD1; cdr3_aa: CASSVRGTGTALSNTEAFF; cdr3_nt: TGTGCCAGCAGCGTAAGAGGAACCGGGACAGCACTTTCGAACACTGAAGCTTTCTTT
v_call: TRBV28; clone_size: .; j_call: TRBJ2-6; d_call: .; cdr3_aa: CASSLSLRHILGAGANVLTF; cdr3_nt: TGTGCCAGCAGTTTATCGCTTCGACACATCCTGGGGGCTGGGGCCAACGTCCTGACTTTC
v_call: TRBV5-4; clone_size: .; j_call: TRBJ1-1; d_call: .; cdr3_aa: CASSRRGGDTEAFF; cdr3_nt: TGTGCCAGCAGCAGAAGGGGAGGTGACACTGAAGCTTTCTTT
v_call: TRBV28; clone_size: .; j_call: TRBJ2-7; d_call: TRBD1; cdr3_aa: CASSLSRGHEQYF; cdr3_nt: TGTGCCAGCAGTTTGTCCAGGGGGCACGAGCAGTACTTC
v_call: TRBV7-3; clone_size: .; j_call: TRBJ1-2; d_call: .; cdr3_aa: CASSFRSGDSNYSNYGYTF; cdr3_nt: TGTGCCAGCAGCTTCAGGTCAGGGGACTCGAACTATTCAAACTATGGCTACACCTTC
v_call: TRBV6-5; clone_size: .; j_call: TRBJ1-1; d_call: .; cdr3_aa: CASRDRQKNTEAFF; cdr3_nt: TGTGCCAGCAGGGATAGACAAAAGAACACTGAAGCTTTCTTT
v_call: TRBV5-4; clone_size: .; j_call: TRBJ1-1; d_call: .; cdr3_aa: CASSLGTGEAFF; cdr3_nt: TGTGCCAGCAGCTTGGGTACAGGTGAAGCTTTCTTT
v_call: TRBV19; clone_size: .; j_call: TRBJ2-5; d_call: .; cdr3_aa: CASSNPSRQYF; cdr3_nt: TGTGCCAGTAGTAACCCCTCCCGCCAGTACTTC
v_call: TRBV6-5; clone_size: .; j_call: TRBJ1-5; d_call: .; cdr3_aa: CASSLEPEGPQHF; cdr3_nt: TGTGCCAGCAGTTTAGAACCCGAGGGGCCCCAGCATTTT
v_call: TRBV5-6; clone_size: .; j_call: TRBJ1-2; d_call: .; cdr3_aa: CASSISTGSYGYTF; cdr3_nt: TGTGCCAGCAGCATATCGACAGGTAGCTATGGCTACACCTTC
v_call: TRBV28; clone_size: .; j_call: TRBJ2-7; d_call: .; cdr3_aa: CASSLQITYEQYF; cdr3_nt: TGTGCCAGCAGTTTACAGATCACTTACGAGCAGTACTTC
v_call: TRBV18; clone_size: .; j_call: TRBJ2-1; d_call: TRBD2; cdr3_aa: CASSLGTSGRIISYNEQFF; cdr3_nt: TGTGCCAGCTCACTAGGGACTAGCGGGAGGATTATCTCCTACAATGAGCAGTTCTTC
v_call: TRBV30; clone_size: .; j_call: TRBJ1-1; d_call: .; cdr3_aa: CAFTGQKNTEAFF; cdr3_nt: TGTGCCTTTACGGGACAAAAGAACACTGAAGCTTTCTTT
v_call: TRBV6-2/TRBV6-3; clone_size: .; j_call: TRBJ1-2; d_call: .; cdr3_aa: CASSPGKNYGYTF; cdr3_nt: TGTGCCAGCAGTCCCGGCAAGAACTATGGCTACACCTTC
v_call: TRBV30; clone_size: .; j_call: TRBJ1-1; d_call: TRBD1; cdr3_aa: CAWSGGQGKQAFF; cdr3_nt: TGTGCCTGGAGTGGAGGACAGGGAAAACAAGCTTTCTTT
v_call: TRBV2; clone_size: .; j_call: TRBJ2-2; d_call: .; cdr3_aa: CASRPTGQNTGELFF; cdr3_nt: TGTGCCAGCAGGCCTACGGGACAGAACACCGGGGAGCTGTTTTTT
v_call: TRBV19; clone_size: many; j_call: TRBJ2-1; d_call: .; cdr3_aa: CASSIAGVSTEQFF; cdr3_nt: TGTGCCAGTAGTATAGCGGGAGTGAGTACTGAGCAGTTCTTC
v_call: TRBV19; clone_size: .; j_call: TRBJ1-2; d_call: .; cdr3_aa: CASSIRFRARSYGYTF; cdr3_nt: TGTGCCAGTAGTATTCGCTTCAGGGCGAGGTCCTATGGCTACACCTTC
v_call: TRBV4-3; clone_size: .; j_call: TRBJ2-2; d_call: TRBD1; cdr3_aa: CASSQEYRGQAGELFF; cdr3_nt: TGCGCCAGCAGCCAAGAGTACAGGGGGCAAGCCGGGGAGCTGTTTTTT
v_call: TRBV6-5; clone_size: .; j_call: TRBJ2-7; d_call: TRBD1; cdr3_aa: CASRRGTGMYEQYF; cdr3_nt: TGTGCCAGCAGACGGGGGACAGGGATGTACGAGCAGTACTTC
v_call: TRBV10-3; clone_size: .; j_call: TRBJ2-7; d_call: .; cdr3_aa: CAISDTTGYEQYF; cdr3_nt: TGTGCCATCAGTGATACAACAGGGTACGAGCAGTACTTC
v_call: TRBV19; clone_size: .; j_call: TRBJ2-2; d_call: .; cdr3_aa: CASEQPADWAGELFF; cdr3_nt: TGTGCCAGCGAACAGCCCGCTGACTGGGCCGGGGAGCTGTTTTTT